Described below is a single T cell receptor (beta chain) sequence and its context. Its target is not known. J gave up 3 bases and V 2 bases, and 9 bases lay outside the gene matches. This CDR3 region has 15 residues. Germline values: CDR1 GTSNPN, CDR2 SVGIG (reference sequence). These data are taken from a study of cytomegalovirus exposure and HLA in healthy donors. Whole-study findings and limits: In terms of immune exposure information, only CMV serostatus was available. Upon later analysis, TCR association rates were observed to vary by HLA locus, being highest for DRB1 and lowest for HLA-C.

Use of 60 Vbeta and 13 Jbeta primers characterized the PCR. Sequenced by immunoSEQ multiplex PCR; TCRdb stores in-frame clones only, minus some. The data contain fewer than 85,000 clones, more than 65% of them singletons. The sequence was collected from a woman aged 40 to 50 in good health and CMV-seropositive. The chain has TRBV30 and TRBJ2-7; 8 bases line up with TRBD2. The sequencing sample was made of PBMCs. This CDR3 is CAWSRGGAGLYEQYF. The CDR3 DNA follows: TGTGCCTGGAGTCGGGGGGGCGCAGGTCTCTACGAGCAGTACTTC.